The next 5 T cell receptor beta chains were all read from a single sample in a study of T cells in Graves' hyperthyroidism and ophthalmopathy. Regions amplified from RNA transcripts were the TCR beta CDR3 regions. The primer set for the first-round RT-PCR of the TCR CDR3 was HTBI. TCRdb re-derived calls from the multiplex PCR reads in MiXCR, one entry per CDR3 protein. The sample has approximately 690,000 distinct CDR3 sequences; around 13% are singletons. Sequenced: blood. These receptors were collected from a woman between 45 and 60 years old with Graves' ophthalmopathy.

This clonotype was seen repeatedly, ten times or more. The genes are TRBV28 and TRBJ2-1; 10 bases fit TRBD2. V trimming: 2 bases; J trimming: 6 bases; junction bases outside the gene matches: 16. Germline CDR1 and CDR2: MDHEN and SYDVKM. The CDR3 spans 19 residues. The CDR3: CASSLILHVAGGLANEQFF. The CDR3 bases are TGTGCCAGCAGTTTAATTCTCCACGTAGCGGGAGGTTTGGCCAATGAGCAGTTCTTC.

This clonotype was counted between two and nine times. Germline is not matched at one junction end, which may reflect a read error. Written as DNA, the CDR3 is TGTGTCAGCAGTGAAGAGGGGGGAAACACCATATATTTT. Its protein is CVSSEEGGNTIYF. The chain combines TRBV2 with TRBJ1-3; D is possibly TRBD1 (5 bases). Germline values: CDR1 SNHLY, CDR2 FYNNEI. This CDR3 has 13 residues.

This clonotype was counted ten times or more. This sequence joins TRBV7-2 and TRBJ1-5, with 7 bases aligning to TRBD1. Germline assignment: CDR1 SGHTA and CDR2 FQGNSA. V trimming: 3 bases; J trimming: 6 bases; junction bases outside the gene matches: 11. The length of the CDR3 is 16 residues. Here the CDR3 DNA reads TGTGCCAGCAGCTTCCGGGACAGCCTACGGGGTCAGCCCCAGCATTTT. This translates into CASSFRDSLRGQPQHF.

Many counts were recorded for this clonotype. The V gene is TRBV28, the J gene TRBJ2-4, with D possibly matching TRBD2 (6 bases). The CDR3 spans 13 residues. The germline CDR1 and CDR2 sequences are MDHEN and SYDVKM. The V end was cut by 3 bases, the J end by 11 bases, with 14 bases between. The CDR3 loop reads CASSLTRGTFQYF. The DNA for the CDR3 is TGTGCCAGCAGTTTGACGCGAGGGACTTTTCAGTACTTC.

This clonotype was detected many times. The gene calls are TRBV12-3 or TRBV12-4 and TRBJ2-5; unclear D gene. Trimming removed 6 bases at V and 0 bases at J, with 8 bases between. The CDR3 length is 13 residues. This chain's CDR3 is CASSMIDQETQYF. CDR3 sequence (DNA): TGTGCCAGCAGCATGATCGACCAAGAGACCCAGTACTTC.